One sample yielded the 9 T cell receptor beta chains listed below, sequenced in a study of blood T cell repertoires in COVID-19. The protocol was immunoSEQ multiplex PCR, while the TCRdb copy is restricted to in-frame clones and leaves out a portion. The sample yields 70,000 to 90,000 clones, 70% to 90% seen once. Source material: peripheral blood. These TCRs come from a woman in her sixties or seventies with acute or convalescent COVID-19.

The V call is TRBV4-3, the J call TRBJ1-4; 12 nucleotides align to TRBD1. V shed 0 bases, J shed 3 bases, and the junction held 5 bases outside the gene matches. Germline V gene data show CDR1 as LGHNA and CDR2 as YSLEER. CDR3 length: 18 residues. Here the CDR3 reads CASSQDPGQGASNEKLFF. DNA of the CDR3: TGCGCCAGCAGCCAAGATCCGGGACAGGGGGCGTCTAATGAAAAACTGTTTTTT.

The chain recombines TRBV4-2 with TRBJ2-1; 11 nucleotides match TRBD1. The V segment lost 0 bases and the J segment 7 bases; nucleotides outside the gene matches: 14. The germline V gene encodes CDR1 LGHNA and CDR2 YNFKEQ. This CDR3 region has 19 residues. CDR3 bases: TGTGCCAGCAGCCAAGATCTGCCCCCCTCTGGGACAGGGGGGAATGAGCAGTTCTTC. Translated, it gives CASSQDLPPSGTGGNEQFF.

The V gene is TRBV19, the J gene TRBJ2-6; no reliable D call. CDR3 length: 14 amino acids. V lost 8 bases and J 0 bases, leaving 8 bases between the germline ends. Germline lookup yields CDR1 LNHDA and CDR2 SQIVND (reference sequence). CDR3 sequence: CASGWFSGANVLTF. CDR3 DNA sequence: TGTGCCAGTGGCTGGTTCTCTGGGGCCAACGTCCTGACTTTC. Full variable domain (outside the CDR3, taken from reference TRBV19 and TRBJ2-6): DGGITQSPKYLFRKEGQNVTLSCEQNLNHDAMYWYRQDPGQGLRLIYYSQIVNDFQKGDIAEGYSVSREKKESFPLTVTSAQKNPTAFYLCASGWFSGANVLTFGAGSRLTVL.

Remarks on this clone: The junction shows a germline mismatch at one end, possibly a read error. This rearrangement joins TRBV27 to TRBJ2-1; possibly TRBD1 for D (6 bases). This CDR3 is built from 15 residues. Germline CDR1 reads MNHEY; CDR2 reads SMNVEV (reference sequence). The CDR3 sequence is CASSLLPQGYNEQFF. As DNA, the CDR3 is TGTGCCAGCAGCTTATTACCGCAGGGGTACAATGAGCAGTTCTTC.

The chain recombines TRBV19 with TRBJ1-2, with TRBD1 matching 7 bases. This CDR3 has 16 residues. The germline CDR1 and CDR2 sequences are LNHDA and SQIVND (reference sequence). V dropped 5 bases and J dropped 4; count of bases not matched to a gene: 13. DNA for the CDR3: TGTGCCAGTAGTCCGTCACCGGGACAGCGATTCTATGGCTACACCTTC. Its protein is CASSPSPGQRFYGYTF.

The V and J genes are TRBV3-1 (or the pseudogene TRBV3-2) and TRBJ2-7; possibly TRBD2 for D (6 bases). The germline gives CDR1 LGHDT, CDR2 YNNKEL (reference sequence). This CDR3 has 17 residues. V shed 2 bases and J shed 7 bases, with 24 bases lying between them. The CDR3 spells CASSQRTVICRGLEQYF. The CDR3 DNA reads TGTGCCAGCAGCCAACGTACGGTCATCTGCCGGGGGTTGGAGCAGTACTTC.

The V and J genes are TRBV11-3 and TRBJ1-1; 7 bases fit TRBD1. Germline CDR1 and CDR2: SGHNT and YENEEA. CDR3 length: 15 residues. V shed 5 bases, J shed 0 bases, and the junction held 6 bases outside the gene matches. The chain's CDR3 is CASSLSGQMNTEAFF. CDR3 DNA: TGTGCCAGCAGCCTTTCGGGACAGATGAACACTGAAGCTTTCTTT.

The chain carries TRBV7-8 and TRBJ2-7, with D possibly TRBD1 on 6 matching bases. The CDR3 spans 15 residues. The germline V gene encodes CDR1 SGHVS and CDR2 FQNEAQ. Trimming cost V 7 bases and J 0 bases, with 16 bases left between them. CDR3 sequence (DNA): TGTGCCAGCACCCCCCGGGACACCAGCTCCTACGAGCAGTACTTC. This sequence encodes CASTPRDTSSYEQYF.

J is TRBJ1-2 and V is TRBV6-5; D may be TRBD1 (5 bases). Looked up from germline, CDR1 is MNHEY and CDR2 is SVGAGI. This CDR3 is 16 amino acids long. Trimming removed 0 bases at V and 4 bases at J, with 15 bases between. The CDR3 here is CASSYSIQGGFYGYTF. CDR3 nucleotide sequence: TGTGCCAGCAGTTACTCGATCCAGGGAGGCTTCTATGGCTACACCTTC.